This T cell receptor beta chain is from a study of early T cells in non-severe SARS-CoV-2 infection (dated by TCRdb to the early 2020s). Context from the whole study: TCR sequencing used bulk RNA from unsorted whole blood, so alpha and beta chains could not be paired.

Summary of the overall study and its limitations: VDJdb matching was skewed toward anti-spike CD8 responses and likely underestimated virus-specific expansions by missing private and CD4 specificities.

A distance of 16 bases separates the germline ends of V and J, which lose 5 bases and 9 bases respectively. The CDR3 covers 13 residues, taking in both the cysteine and the phenylalanine. CDR3 DNA is the only sequence kept; it has 39 bases, read in frame from the first base. For CDR1 and CDR2, the germline V gene lists KGHDR and SFDVKD. Details on this clonotype: Its cognate antigen has yet to be identified. Nothing much larger sits one base from this clone, and base qualities are not available.

Libraries were built with 5' RACE. The listed sequencing device is NextSeq 500. To correct for sequencing error and PCR bias, the TCR library protocol tagged individual cDNA molecules with unique molecular identifiers. Both TCR alpha and beta chains were sequenced, and tight co-correlation was observed between alpha and beta sequence abundances in each sample. The published analysis was carried out like this. Decombinator V4 was used to annotate TCR sequences for V gene, J gene and CDR3. TCRs were defined as expanded if a significant change between any two time points was detected under a Poisson model with p below 0.0001. Abundances of TCRs were expressed as counts per million after normalisation to the total number of TCRs sequenced in each sample. MAIT TCRs were defined by TRAV1-2 paired with TRAJ12, TRAJ20 or TRAJ33, and iNKT TCRs by TRAV10 paired with TRAJ18. VDJdb, accessed 1 November 2021, was searched for CMV, EBV and SARS-CoV-2 annotated TCRs, with TCRs annotated for multiple antigens excluded. TCRdb redid the processing of the public reads, applying fastp at Q25 and MiXCR, and retained in-frame beta chains. Identical CDR3 protein sequences are pooled into one entry, listed with their most common genes and DNA. The V and J calls and clone size are TCRdb's, not the authors'. In all, the sample holds roughly 20,000 distinct CDR3 sequences, and approximately 5.4% of those were seen once. The ten largest clones add up to 6.5% to 8.5% of the sample.

Set within a cohort of healthcare workers in London, UK, this nested case-control study involved weekly PCR testing of nasopharyngeal swabs along with blood sampling. Healthcare workers were recruited between 23 and 31 March 2020, during the week of the UK lockdown, and were followed weekly for up to about 16 weeks. The TCR comes from an adult who was a healthcare worker with PCR-confirmed SARS-CoV-2 infection or an uninfected control (not recorded which). The rearranged chain carries TRBV24-1 and TRBJ2-7, with TRBD1 as a weak D call on 6 bases. Specimen: whole blood. The CDR3 is CATSVTGQYGQYF. The DNA reads TGTGCCACCAGTGTCACCGGACAGTATGGGCAGTACTTC.